Sequencing of this T cell receptor beta chain was carried out in a study of blood T cell repertoires in COVID-19. Study at large: Some COVID-19 samples were acute and others convalescent; all came from the United States, Italy and Spain.

In the authors' workflow: Amplifying reference gene primers gave estimates of nucleated cell counts. The protocol was immunoSEQ multiplex PCR, while the TCRdb copy is restricted to in-frame clones and leaves out a portion. V and J calls and clone size follow that table, whereas D and trimming were derived from the DNA. This sample has 350,000 to 450,000 clones; about 88% occur once, and the top ten carry about 7%. Seattle researchers signed up patients amid active infection and tracked them longitudinally. For this clone: Other DNA sequences in this sample translate to the same CDR3.

Trimming removed 0 bases from V and 5 bases from J, with 4 bases in between. Germline CDR1 and CDR2: MNHEY and SVGAGI. This CDR3 spans 13 amino acids. Sequenced: peripheral blood. This clonotype was obtained from a woman aged 60-75 years with COVID-19, enrolled during active disease. The chain has TRBV6-5 and TRBJ2-2; no clear D gene. The CDR3 spells CASSYSRTGELFF. The CDR3 bases are TGTGCCAGCAGTTACTCCCGGACCGGGGAGCTGTTTTTT.